Below are 27 T cell receptor beta chains sequenced from a single sample in a study of neurological immune-mediated disorders. Each CDR3 protein is one row after TCRdb ran MiXCR on the 5' RACE reads. The data contain fewer than 85,000 distinct CDR3 sequences, approximately 4.6% of them singletons. Time point specified: longitudinal time-point 3. Sequenced sample: PBMCs. The receptors here all came from a woman aged 60-70 years with multiple sclerosis.

This clonotype has ten or more counts. V and J are TRBV5-1 and TRBJ2-1; tentatively, D is TRBD2 (5 bases). V was pared by 6 bases and J by 8 bases, with 15 bases between. The CDR3 spans 13 residues. Germline assignment: CDR1 SGHRS and CDR2 YFSETQ. The CDR3 is CASTHERVHEQFF. CDR3 sequence (DNA): TGCGCCAGCACTCATGAGAGGGTCCATGAGCAGTTCTTC.

At least ten counts were recorded for this clonotype. The V gene is TRBV3-1, the J gene TRBJ2-7; 7 nucleotides match TRBD1. The ends lost 1 base at V and 7 bases at J; junction bases unmatched: 4. CDR1 is LGHDT and CDR2 is YNNKEL in the germline V gene (reference sequence). The CDR3 is 13 amino acids. As DNA, the CDR3 is TGTGCCAGCAGCCAAGGACAGGGCCGAGAGCAGTACTTC. Protein sequence: CASSQGQGREQYF.

This clonotype was counted at least ten times. The chain joins TRBV20-1 to TRBJ2-1; TRBD2 matches 7 bases. With V trimmed by 1 base and J by 7 bases, 10 bases remained unmatched. Germline V gene lookup returns CDR1 DFQATT and CDR2 SNEGSKA (reference sequence). This CDR3 is 15 amino acids long. CDR3 nucleotide sequence: TGCAGTGCTAGAGTACCCGGGACTACGAGGAATGAGCAGTTCTTC. Its protein product is CSARVPGTTRNEQFF.

There are many counts of this clonotype. This chain links TRBV4-1 with TRBJ2-1; D may be TRBD2 (7 bases). Germline CDR1 is MGHRA and CDR2 is YSYEKL. The CDR3 has 15 amino acids. V was clipped by 2 bases and J by 6 bases, with 14 bases between them. The CDR3 DNA sequence: TGCGCCAGCAGCCAATGGGGGGGGGGCCGCAATGAGCAGTTCTTC. Its translation: CASSQWGGGRNEQFF.

This clonotype turned up a few times. A much larger clone differs from this one at a single base, so this may be a read error. This chain links TRBV5-1 with TRBJ2-5; D gene uncertain. Trimming removed 2 bases at V and 7 bases at J, with 12 bases between. The germline V gene has CDR1 SGHRS and CDR2 YFSETQ. The CDR3 is 13 residues long. The CDR3 reads CASSLRTEGTQYF. Here the CDR3 DNA reads TGCGCCAGCAGCTTAAGGACGGAAGGGACCCAGTACTTC.

In this sample, this clonotype turned up many times. The rearrangement uses TRBV7-2 and TRBJ1-2; 8 nucleotides agree with TRBD1. CDR1 SGHTA and CDR2 FQGNSA come from the germline V gene. The J segment lost 4 bases and the V segment lost 5 bases, leaving 9 bases of the junction unmatched. The CDR3 loop spans 15 amino acids. The chain's CDR3 is CASSAPGTGGYGYTF. CDR3 DNA sequence: TGTGCCAGCAGCGCCCCCGGGACAGGCGGCTATGGCTACACCTTC.

This clonotype was observed many times. The V gene is TRBV15, the J gene TRBJ2-5, with TRBD2 identical over 7 bases. V lost 3 bases and J lost 3; bases outside the gene matches: 10. Germline CDR1 LNHNV, CDR2 YYDKDF (reference sequence). This CDR3 has 16 residues. The CDR3 loop is CATSRAAGLNKETQYF. The CDR3 DNA sequence: TGTGCCACCAGCAGGGCAGCGGGGTTAAATAAAGAGACCCAGTACTTC.

The table lists this clonotype with many counts. V usage is TRBV28 and J usage is TRBJ2-3; a possible D gene is TRBD2 (6 bases). Germline values: CDR1 MDHEN, CDR2 SYDVKM. The CDR3 length is 15 residues. V lost 6 bases to trimming and J lost 3 bases, with 16 bases between them. CDR3 DNA sequence: TGTGCCAGCAGAACTCCCGGGGGTGTGACAGATACGCAGTATTTT. It specifies CASRTPGGVTDTQYF. The full variable domain, rest sourced from reference TRBV28 and TRBJ2-3, is DVKVTQSSRYLVKRTGEKVFLECVQDMDHENMFWYRQDPGLGLRLIYFSYDVKMKEKGDIPEGYSVSREKKERFSLILESASTNQTSMYLCASRTPGGVTDTQYFGPGTRLTVL.

This clonotype came up many times. The chain combines TRBV6-6 with TRBJ2-7; D possibly corresponds to TRBD2 (5 bases). V lost 10 bases, J lost 3 bases, and 13 bases lay in between. This CDR3 is built from 12 residues. Germline values: CDR1 MNHNY, CDR2 SVGAGI (reference sequence). The CDR3 bases are TGTGCCACCAAGTCCCGGGACTACGAGCAGTACTTC. This sequence encodes CATKSRDYEQYF.

Ten or more counts support this clonotype. The chain couples TRBV5-1 to TRBJ1-4; D remains ambiguous. Germline V gene sequence: CDR1 SGHRS, CDR2 YFSETQ. V lost 0 bases, J lost 8 bases, and 5 bases lay in between. CDR3 length: 12 amino acids. The CDR3 DNA is TGCGCCAGCAGCTTGGTTCCCGAAAAACTGTTTTTT. This gives the protein CASSLVPEKLFF. The variable domain in full, with the rest retrieved from reference TRBV5-1 and TRBJ1-4, is KAGVTQTPRYLIKTRGQQVTLSCSPISGHRSVSWYQQTPGQGLQFLFEYFSETQRNKGNFPGRFSGRQFSNSRSEMNVSTLELGDSALYLCASSLVPEKLFFGSGTQLSVL.

This clonotype was observed many times. The V call is TRBV7-2, the J call TRBJ1-5; D gene uncertain. V shed 1 base and J shed 3 bases, with 10 bases lying between them. The CDR3 sequence is 15 residues long. Germline CDR1 reads SGHTA; CDR2 reads FQGNSA. The CDR3 loop reads CASSLGSVNNQPQHF. The DNA of the CDR3 is TGTGCCAGCAGCTTAGGTTCTGTGAACAATCAGCCCCAGCATTTT.

This clonotype came up many times. The V and J genes are TRBV14 and TRBJ2-7, with D perhaps assigned TRBD1 or TRBD2 (5 bases each). This CDR3 is 15 amino acids long. V lost 3 bases to trimming and J lost 2 bases, with 14 bases between them. Germline V gene data show CDR1 as SGHDN and CDR2 as FVKESK. In DNA, the CDR3 is TGTGCCAGCAGCCAGTACCGGGACGCAACCTACGAGCAGTACTTC. It translates to CASSQYRDATYEQYF.

This clonotype came up many times. This chain joins TRBV20-1 and TRBJ2-1; D call uncertain. This CDR3 is built from 14 residues. The V gene's germline CDR1 is DFQATT and CDR2 SNEGSKA (reference sequence). V lost 6 bases, J lost 5 bases, and 17 bases lay in between. The CDR3 loop reads CSANPDPLNNEQFF. For the CDR3, the DNA is TGCAGTGCGAACCCCGACCCTCTTAACAATGAGCAGTTCTTC.

This clonotype has a count of ten or more. V usage is TRBV11-2 and J usage is TRBJ2-3, with 9 bases aligning to TRBD2. Looked up from germline, CDR1 is SGHAT and CDR2 is FQNNGV. With V trimmed by 0 bases and J by 8 bases, 3 bases remained unmatched. The length of the CDR3 is 14 residues. This CDR3 is CASSLELRGGTQYF. In nucleotides, the CDR3 is TGTGCCAGCAGCTTAGAGTTGCGGGGGGGTACGCAGTATTTT.

This clonotype was picked up many times. The chain uses TRBV20-1 and TRBJ1-5; D possibly corresponds to TRBD1 (6 bases). Germline lookup yields CDR1 DFQATT and CDR2 SNEGSKA (reference sequence). The length of the CDR3 is 16 residues. V was shortened by 5 bases and J by 0 bases, with 17 bases between the two germline ends. The CDR3 loop reads CSASDSGEYSNQPQHF. CDR3 DNA: TGCAGTGCTTCGGACAGTGGGGAATATAGCAATCAGCCCCAGCATTTT.

In this sample, this clonotype turned up many times. The rearrangement uses TRBV28 and TRBJ2-1; D unresolved. V shed 6 bases and J shed 2 bases, with 20 bases lying between them. CDR1 is MDHEN, CDR2 SYDVKM, per germline. The CDR3 sequence is 17 residues long. CDR3 nucleotide sequence: TGTGCCAGCAGACCTACGGTCGGGCAGCCAACCTACAATGAGCAGTTCTTC. It codes for CASRPTVGQPTYNEQFF. Combining the CDR3 with reference TRBV28 and TRBJ2-1 gives the whole variable domain DVKVTQSSRYLVKRTGEKVFLECVQDMDHENMFWYRQDPGLGLRLIYFSYDVKMKEKGDIPEGYSVSREKKERFSLILESASTNQTSMYLCASRPTVGQPTYNEQFFGPGTRLTVL.

This clonotype was picked up many times. The V gene is TRBV5-1, the J gene TRBJ1-2, with 9 bases that match TRBD1. The CDR3 has 18 residues. Germline CDR1 and CDR2: SGHRS and YFSETQ. After removal of 3 bases from V and 3 bases from J, the junction contained 15 bases not matched to a gene. The CDR3 nucleotides are TGCGCCAGCAGCTCTAGACACCAAAACAGGGGGCAGGACTATGGCTACACCTTC. It specifies CASSSRHQNRGQDYGYTF.

Ten or more counts support this clonotype. V and J are TRBV12-3 or TRBV12-4 and TRBJ2-7; D is unresolved. Between the trimmed V and J ends, which lost 0 bases and 3 bases, there was a span of 9 bases. The CDR3 covers 14 residues. DNA of the CDR3: TGTGCCAGCAGTTTAGCCGGAAAGGGCTACGAGCAGTACTTC. Protein: CASSLAGKGYEQYF.

This clonotype has at least ten counts. The rearrangement links TRBV9 to TRBJ2-7; 8 bases line up with TRBD2. The germline gives CDR1 SGDLS, CDR2 YYNGEE. Trimming removed 2 bases from V and 4 bases from J; junction bases left unmatched: 5. CDR3 length: 14 amino acids. CDR3 nucleotides: TGTGCCAGCAGCGTGGCGGGGGGAGGTTACGAGCAGTACTTC. This sequence encodes CASSVAGGGYEQYF.

This clonotype was seen ten or more times. CDR3 in amino acids: CSATRLAGGYNEQFF. DNA for the CDR3: TGCAGTGCCACCCGACTAGCGGGGGGTTACAATGAGCAGTTCTTC. The rearrangement links TRBV20-1 to TRBJ2-1; 13 bases line up with TRBD2. Looked up from germline, CDR1 is DFQATT and CDR2 is SNEGSKA (reference sequence). The CDR3 is 15 amino acids. V was pared by 6 bases and J by 4 bases, with 6 bases of the junction left unmatched.

The rearrangement uses TRBV7-6 and TRBJ2-7, with D perhaps TRBD2 (5 bases). Looked up from germline, CDR1 is SGHVS and CDR2 is FNYEAQ. This CDR3 has 14 amino acids. Trimming shortened V by 1 base and J by 4 bases, and 11 bases separated the two germline ends. The CDR3 sequence: CASSLGGLRYEQYF. CDR3 in DNA: TGTGCCAGCAGCTTAGGCGGGCTCAGGTACGAGCAGTACTTC.

This clonotype was counted ten times or more. V and J are TRBV3-1 and TRBJ2-1; D assignment may be TRBD1 or TRBD2 (5 bases each). Germline V gene sequence: CDR1 LGHDT, CDR2 YNNKEL (reference sequence). The CDR3 consists of 14 residues. The germline V and J ends were trimmed by 4 bases and 2 bases, with 9 bases remaining between them. The CDR3 is CASSLTGPYNEQFF. The CDR3 nucleotides read TGTGCCAGCAGCCTCACGGGACCCTACAATGAGCAGTTCTTC.

Ten or more counts support this clonotype. The rearrangement links TRBV7-8 to TRBJ2-7, with TRBD2 matching over 8 bases. There are 13 residues in the CDR3. Germline V gives CDR1 SGHVS, CDR2 FQNEAQ. Trimming took 5 bases from V and 7 from J; bases not matched to a gene: 7. CDR3 in amino acids: CASSGGLAGEQYF. Here the CDR3 DNA reads TGTGCCAGCAGCGGCGGACTAGCAGGGGAGCAGTACTTC.

This clonotype was counted ten times or more. The chain has TRBV9 and TRBJ2-7, with 12 nucleotides matching TRBD1. Trimming removed 4 bases from V and 4 bases from J; junction bases left unmatched: 3. The CDR3 has 14 amino acids. Looked up from germline, CDR1 is SGDLS and CDR2 is YYNGEE. This chain's CDR3 is CASSPGQGAYEQYF. CDR3 nucleotide sequence: TGTGCCAGCAGCCCGGGACAGGGGGCTTACGAGCAGTACTTC.

In this sample, this clonotype turned up many times. The chain recombines TRBV5-1 with TRBJ1-1; weak D call: TRBD1 (5 bases). There are 15 residues in the CDR3. CDR1 and CDR2 from the germline V gene are SGHRS and YFSETQ. V was pared by 7 bases and J by 1 base, with 17 bases between. The CDR3 sequence: CASRVGGTGNTEAFF. DNA for the CDR3: TGCGCCAGCCGGGTTGGGGGGACGGGGAACACTGAAGCTTTCTTT.

This clonotype has a count of ten or more. In DNA, the CDR3 is TGTGCCAGCAGTGGCGGGGGGCTCGGCTACACCTTC. Translated: CASSGGGLGYTF. V is TRBV27 and J is TRBJ1-2; weak D call: TRBD1 (6 bases). This CDR3 contains 12 residues. In germline, CDR1 is MNHEY, CDR2 SMNVEV (reference sequence). V lost 5 bases and J lost 8, with 12 bases in between.

In this sample, this clonotype turned up many times. The V call is TRBV5-6, the J call TRBJ1-5; 8 bases match TRBD1. The J segment lost 6 bases and the V segment lost 1 base, leaving 12 bases of the junction unmatched. The CDR3 runs to 17 residues. The germline gives CDR1 SGHDT, CDR2 YYEEEE. CDR3 nucleotide sequence: TGTGCCAGCAGCTTGAGGCCTGGGGCAGGGGGCGGTCAGCCCCAGCATTTT. It is translated as CASSLRPGAGGGQPQHF.